This TCR beta chain appears in the sequencing data of a study of blood T cell repertoires in COVID-19 (dated by TCRdb to 2020 to 2022). At the level of the whole study: Samples covering the acute and convalescent phases of COVID-19 were provided by collaborators in the United States, Italy and Spain. The prospective study material was composed of cDNA or gDNA derived from T cells, B-cell-depleted T cells, or PBMCs. Deeply sampled blood TCRbeta repertoires from subjects exposed to, actively infected with, or recovered from COVID-19 were included in the dataset. The repertoires were made available in a free public database intended to serve as a resource for research on the immune response to SARS-CoV-2. Samples came from the ongoing ImmuneRACE study (first 160 participants) plus 1,254 subjects from 6 global collaborators. A de-identified subject ID, COVID-19 status, age in years and sex were almost always included in the sample metadata. HLA class I and class II types, where available, came from metadata supplied by the sample provider rather than from assay-based typing. General findings and caveats noted by the study authors: Clinical and demographic metadata were provided uncurated, with the amount varying by source and participant.

One collaborating source in Seattle enrolled patients during active infection and followed them longitudinally through the course of disease. Whole blood was collected in K2EDTA tubes by collaborating institutions according to the institutions' own protocols. For TCRbeta analysis, collaborator samples were shipped as frozen whole blood, as isolated PBMCs, or as DNA extracted from either sample type. Cut back by 3 bases and 4 bases, the V and J ends lie 8 bases apart. Measured from the cysteine to the phenylalanine, the CDR3 is 13 residues long. Only the CDR3 DNA stays, 39 bases, in frame from base 1. As encoded in the germline V gene, CDR1 is SGDLS while CDR2 is YYNGEE. Turning to this clone: It has no known antigen specificity. Base-call qualities are not available, and no considerably larger clone is one nucleotide away.

The immunoSEQ Assay, a bias-controlled multiplex PCR, was used to amplify TCRbeta CDR3 regions from genomic DNA. On the study's bioinformatics: Within the assay, amplification of reference gene primers was used to estimate how many nucleated cells each sample contained. To quantify the absolute abundance of each unique TCRbeta CDR3 rearrangement, sequence reads were collapsed and filtered. Productive Simpson clonality was computed per sample as the square root of Simpson's diversity index over productive rearrangements. TCRdb took over this immuneACCESS table, retaining in-frame rearrangements with V and J assigned. Such tables are incomplete; in checked studies, under half of the missing clones stem from an unresolved V gene, and the remainder is unexplained. V and J calls and clone size come straight from that table; D and trimming were deduced from the DNA. The sample table records roughly 480,000 clones; 85% to 90% of these occur just once. Jointly, the top ten make up roughly 0.92% of the sample.

The sequenced material came from peripheral blood. The clonotype was recovered from a man younger than 35 with COVID-19, enrolled during active disease. The chain is assembled from TRBV9 and TRBJ2-4; possibly the D gene is TRBD2, per 5 matching bases. The nucleotides read TGTGCCAGCAGCGGTAGCGCGAAAAACATTCAGTACTTC. It is translated as CASSGSAKNIQYF.